This TCR beta chain was sequenced in a study of response to subunit inactivated influenza vaccine. Findings of the study overall: A suggestion made by the authors is that each seasonal influenza vaccination recruits few new T cells.

This clonotype has more than one count but fewer than ten. The antigen is undetermined. Via MiXCR, TCRdb re-called the RT-PCR reads, giving one row per CDR3 protein. The table has approximately 500,000 distinct CDR3 sequences, 10% to 15% seen once. Trimming cost V 4 bases and J 4 bases; bases outside gene matches: 17. This CDR3 is built from 18 residues. Germline lookup yields CDR1 LGHDT and CDR2 YNNKEL (reference sequence). The clonotype originates from a man aged 50 or older who received an inactivated influenza vaccine. The material sequenced was PBMCs from blood, taken 40 to 50 days after vaccination. The rearrangement uses TRBV3-1 and TRBJ2-7, with 9 bases matching TRBD1. CDR3 sequence (DNA): TGTGCCAGCAGCCCCGGAATAGGTCGCAGGGACAGGGAATACGAGCAGTACTTC. It is translated as CASSPGIGRRDREYEQYF.